Detailed here is one TCR beta chain. Antigen specificity is unknown. Per germline, CDR1 MDHEN and CDR2 SYDVKM. The CDR3 runs 15 residues. This sample stems from a study of monozygotic twins with inflammatory bowel disease. Broader study findings: Subtypes among T cells remained indistinguishable. What may have added variability to patient repertoires is that immunosuppressive treatments differed. Especially where disease activity was present, IBD patients had fewer clonotypes in common with others than healthy twins did.

Addition of UMIs with a 6-nucleotide sample barcode was achieved by template switching. TCRdb re-called the 5' RACE reads; one entry per CDR3 protein, DNA not given. The table lists about 210,000 distinct CDR3 sequences. The chain links TRBV28 to TRBJ1-1; TCRdb indicates TRBD1, and absent DNA this call remains unverified. The sequence derives from a human donor with ulcerative colitis or Crohn's disease, or a healthy co-twin of an affected twin (not recorded which). The material sequenced was blood. The CDR3 reads CASSESGTGYTEAFF.